The present TCR beta chain was sequenced within a study of long-term antiretroviral therapy in people with HIV. Across the whole study: Specimens dating back about a decade before the 2015 immediate-ART recommendation are the oldest included.

The assay used was immunoSEQ (version v3.0), run at survey level. Sequencing of each sample targeted about 40,000-50,000 T-cell genomes. Sequencing was performed with immunoSEQ multiplex PCR; in TCRdb, only in-frame clones are kept and a portion is missing. The top ten clones hold over 6% of a sample with more than 25,000 clones, about 93% of them seen once. Participants who had HIV were, without exception, treated in the United States. Germline V gives CDR1 SGHTA, CDR2 FQGNSA. Germline trimming cut 1 base from V and 4 bases from J; bases unmatched to any gene: 4. The CDR3 contains 16 residues. The chain is built from TRBV7-2 and TRBJ2-2, with 9 bases aligning to TRBD1. Sequenced here: unsorted PBMCs, sampled roughly 6.5 years after starting antiretroviral therapy. This TCR came from a woman aged 40 to 50 with HIV. In DNA form, the CDR3 reads TGTGCCAGCAGCTTAGGACAGGGGGGGGGCACCGGGGAGCTGTTTTTT. Amino acid sequence: CASSLGQGGGTGELFF. The full variable domain, with the rest looked up from reference TRBV7-2 and TRBJ2-2, is GAGVSQSPSNKVTEKGKDVELRCDPISGHTALYWYRQSLGQGLEFLIYFQGNSAPDKSGLPSDRFSAERTGGSVSTLTIQRTQQEDSAVYLCASSLGQGGGTGELFFGEGSRLTVL.